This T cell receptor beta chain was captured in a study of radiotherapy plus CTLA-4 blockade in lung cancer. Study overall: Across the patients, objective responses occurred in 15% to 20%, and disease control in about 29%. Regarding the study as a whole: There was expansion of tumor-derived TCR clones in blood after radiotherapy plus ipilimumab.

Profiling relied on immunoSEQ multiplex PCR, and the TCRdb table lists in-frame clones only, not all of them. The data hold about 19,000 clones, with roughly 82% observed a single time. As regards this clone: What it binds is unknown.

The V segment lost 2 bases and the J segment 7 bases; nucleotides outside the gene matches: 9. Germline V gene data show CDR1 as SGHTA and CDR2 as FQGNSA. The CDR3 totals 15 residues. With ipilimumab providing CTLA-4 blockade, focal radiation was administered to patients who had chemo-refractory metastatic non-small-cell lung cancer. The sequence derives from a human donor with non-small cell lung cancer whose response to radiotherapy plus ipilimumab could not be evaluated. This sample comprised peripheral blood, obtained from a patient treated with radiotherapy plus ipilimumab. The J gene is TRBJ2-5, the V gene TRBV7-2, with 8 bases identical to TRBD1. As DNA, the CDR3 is TGTGCCAGCAGCTTATCAGGACAGGGCTCCGGGACCCAGTACTTC. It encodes CASSLSGQGSGTQYF.